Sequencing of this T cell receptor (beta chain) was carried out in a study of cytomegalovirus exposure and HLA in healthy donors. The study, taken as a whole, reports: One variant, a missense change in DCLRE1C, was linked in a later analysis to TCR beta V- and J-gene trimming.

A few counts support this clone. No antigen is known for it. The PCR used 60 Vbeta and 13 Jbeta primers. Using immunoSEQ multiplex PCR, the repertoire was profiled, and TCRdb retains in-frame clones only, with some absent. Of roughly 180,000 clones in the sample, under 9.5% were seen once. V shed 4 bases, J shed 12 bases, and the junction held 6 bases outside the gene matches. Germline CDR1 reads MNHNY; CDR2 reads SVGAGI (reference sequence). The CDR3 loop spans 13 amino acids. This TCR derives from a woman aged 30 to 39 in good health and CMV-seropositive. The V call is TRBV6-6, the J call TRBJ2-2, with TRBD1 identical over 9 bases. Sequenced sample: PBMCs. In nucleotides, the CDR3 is TGTGCCAGCAGTTTTGGGACAGGGACCAAGCTGTTTTTT. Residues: CASSFGTGTKLFF.